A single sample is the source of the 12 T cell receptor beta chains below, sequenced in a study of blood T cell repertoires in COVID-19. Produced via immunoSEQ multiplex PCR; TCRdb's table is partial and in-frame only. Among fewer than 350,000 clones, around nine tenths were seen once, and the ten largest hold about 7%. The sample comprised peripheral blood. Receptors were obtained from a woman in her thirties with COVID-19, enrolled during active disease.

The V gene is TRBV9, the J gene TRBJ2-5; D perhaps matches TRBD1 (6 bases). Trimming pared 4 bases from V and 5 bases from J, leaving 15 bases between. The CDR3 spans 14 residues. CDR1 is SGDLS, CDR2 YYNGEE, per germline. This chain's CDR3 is CASSPRDNDETQYF. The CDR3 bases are TGTGCCAGCAGCCCCCGGGACAATGATGAGACCCAGTACTTC.

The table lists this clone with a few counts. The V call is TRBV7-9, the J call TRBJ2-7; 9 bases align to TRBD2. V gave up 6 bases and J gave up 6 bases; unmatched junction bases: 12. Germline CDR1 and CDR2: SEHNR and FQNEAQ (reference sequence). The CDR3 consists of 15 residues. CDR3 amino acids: CASSLKTSGSIEQYF. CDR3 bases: TGTGCCAGCAGTTTAAAAACTAGCGGGTCTATCGAGCAGTACTTC.

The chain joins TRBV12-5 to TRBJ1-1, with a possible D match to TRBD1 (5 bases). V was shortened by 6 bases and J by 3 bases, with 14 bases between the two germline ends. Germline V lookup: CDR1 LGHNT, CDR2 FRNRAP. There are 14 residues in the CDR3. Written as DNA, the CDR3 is TGTGCTAGTGGAAGCCAAGACAGATACACTGAAGCTTTCTTT. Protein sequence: CASGSQDRYTEAFF.

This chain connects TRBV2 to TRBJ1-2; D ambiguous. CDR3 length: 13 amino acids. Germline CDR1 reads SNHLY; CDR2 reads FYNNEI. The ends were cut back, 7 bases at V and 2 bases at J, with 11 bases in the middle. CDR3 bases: TGTGCCAGCATCAACAGACGAAACTATGGCTACACCTTC. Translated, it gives CASINRRNYGYTF.

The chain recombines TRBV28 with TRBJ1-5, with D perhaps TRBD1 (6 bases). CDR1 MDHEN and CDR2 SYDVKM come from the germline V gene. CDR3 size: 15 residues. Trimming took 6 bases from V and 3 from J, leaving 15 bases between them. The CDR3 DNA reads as TGTGCCAGCAGCCAACAGACAGGAGTCAATCAGCCCCAGCATTTT. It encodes CASSQQTGVNQPQHF.

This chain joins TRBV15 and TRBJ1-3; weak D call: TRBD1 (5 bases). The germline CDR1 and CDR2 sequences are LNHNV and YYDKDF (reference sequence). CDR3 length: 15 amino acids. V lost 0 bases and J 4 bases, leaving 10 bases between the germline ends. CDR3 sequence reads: CATSRDQGGGNTIYF. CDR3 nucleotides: TGTGCCACCAGCAGAGATCAGGGAGGGGGAAACACCATATATTTT.

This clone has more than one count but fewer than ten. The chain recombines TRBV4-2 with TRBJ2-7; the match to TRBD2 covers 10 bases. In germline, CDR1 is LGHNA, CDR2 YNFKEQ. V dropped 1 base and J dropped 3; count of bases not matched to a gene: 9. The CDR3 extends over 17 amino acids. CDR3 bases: TGTGCCAGCAGCCAAGCCGTCCCGACTAGCGGGTTCTACGAGCAGTACTTC. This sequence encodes CASSQAVPTSGFYEQYF.

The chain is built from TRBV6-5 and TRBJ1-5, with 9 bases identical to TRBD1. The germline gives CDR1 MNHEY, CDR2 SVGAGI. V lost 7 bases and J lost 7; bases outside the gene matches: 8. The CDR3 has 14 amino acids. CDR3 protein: CASKKQGATQPQHF. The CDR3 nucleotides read TGTGCCAGCAAAAAACAGGGGGCAACACAGCCCCAGCATTTT.

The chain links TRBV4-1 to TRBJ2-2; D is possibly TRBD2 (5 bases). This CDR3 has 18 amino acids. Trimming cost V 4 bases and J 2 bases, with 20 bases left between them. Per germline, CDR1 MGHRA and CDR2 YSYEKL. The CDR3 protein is CASSRQIPRRVNTGELFF. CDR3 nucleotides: TGCGCCAGCAGCCGCCAAATCCCAAGGCGGGTAAACACCGGGGAGCTGTTTTTT.

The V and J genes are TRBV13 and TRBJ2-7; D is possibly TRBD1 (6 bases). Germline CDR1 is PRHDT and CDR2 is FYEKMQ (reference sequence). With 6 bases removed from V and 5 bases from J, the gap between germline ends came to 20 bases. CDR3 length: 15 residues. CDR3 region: CASRPRNREVDEQYF. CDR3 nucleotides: TGTGCCAGCAGACCGAGGAACAGGGAAGTTGACGAGCAGTACTTC.

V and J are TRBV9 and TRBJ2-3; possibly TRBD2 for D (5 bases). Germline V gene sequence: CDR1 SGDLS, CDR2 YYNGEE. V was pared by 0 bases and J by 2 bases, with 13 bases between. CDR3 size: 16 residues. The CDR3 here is CASSVGRQEHTDTQYF. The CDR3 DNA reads TGTGCCAGCAGCGTAGGGAGGCAGGAGCACACAGATACGCAGTATTTT.

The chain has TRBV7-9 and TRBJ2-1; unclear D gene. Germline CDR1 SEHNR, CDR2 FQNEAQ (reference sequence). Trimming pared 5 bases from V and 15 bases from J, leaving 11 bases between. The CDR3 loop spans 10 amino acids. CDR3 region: CASSPWPPFF. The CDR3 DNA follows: TGTGCCAGCAGCCCCTGGCCCCCGTTCTTC.